This T cell receptor (beta chain) was sequenced in a study of cytomegalovirus exposure and HLA in healthy donors. Here immunoSEQ multiplex PCR was the method, and the copy in TCRdb shows in-frame clones only, minus some. This repertoire shows about 110,000 clones, 90% to 97% found once; its top ten account for 0.67%. The donors were part of the validation cohort, which consisted of about 120 subjects and was separate from the first cohort of 666 subjects. Concerning this clone: The antigen is undetermined.

General study points: Associated with cytomegalovirus, according to the listing, were some 150 TCR beta chains. The finding came from a later analysis; first-cohort TCR clusters tended to co-occur in the roughly 110 validation repertoires.

This CDR3 has 15 residues. V was cut by 1 base and J by 3 bases, with 12 bases left in between. Germline-derived CDR1 and CDR2 are SGHAT and FQNNGV. The receptor was derived from a woman under 30 in good health and CMV-seronegative. The chain uses TRBV11-2 and TRBJ1-1; D unresolved. Specimen: PBMCs. The CDR3 DNA sequence: TGTGCCAGCAGCTTAGCCCACAGCTTATACACTGAAGCTTTCTTT. Amino acids: CASSLAHSLYTEAFF.